The 6 T cell receptor beta chains listed next were all sequenced from one sample in a study of shared clonotypes between healthy human individuals. The table came from immunoSEQ multiplex PCR; TCRdb's copy has only in-frame clones and leaves some out. The table shows about 2 million clones, with about 94% occurring only once. Naive CD8 cells lacked CD45RO, underwent positive selection for CCR7 and left out terminally differentiated effector memory CD45RA+ cells. The sample consisted of naive CD8+ T cells sorted from blood. The receptors come from a man between 18 and 35 years old in good health.

The gene calls are TRBV30 and TRBJ2-2, with D unclear. The CDR3 has 13 residues. V lost 5 bases, J lost 2 bases, and 9 bases lay in between. Germline assignment: CDR1 GTSNPN and CDR2 SVGIG (reference sequence). CDR3 DNA: TGTGCCTGGCGGAAGCTTAACACCGGGGAGCTGTTTTTT. The encoded protein is CAWRKLNTGELFF.

This clone was observed a single time. V gene TRBV7-9 combines with J gene TRBJ2-7; D is undetermined. CDR1 is SEHNR and CDR2 is FQNEAQ in the germline V gene (reference sequence). The CDR3 covers 13 residues. With 4 bases removed from V and 5 bases from J, the gap between germline ends came to 12 bases. CDR3 in amino acids: CASSSHDTDEQYF. The CDR3 nucleotides are TGTGCCAGCAGCTCGCACGATACGGACGAGCAGTACTTC.

V is TRBV5-4 and J is TRBJ2-3, with TRBD2 matching over 8 bases. V was pared by 2 bases and J by 4 bases, with 6 bases of the junction left unmatched. Germline CDR1 is SGHNT and CDR2 is YYREEE (reference sequence). The CDR3 is made up of 15 amino acids. The DNA of the CDR3 is TGTGCCAGCAGCTTTAGCGGGGCAGGAGCAGATACGCAGTATTTT. Translating it yields CASSFSGAGADTQYF.

The V and J genes are TRBV15 and TRBJ2-7; 11 bases align to TRBD2. V gave up 3 bases and J gave up 7 bases; unmatched junction bases: 11. The CDR3 consists of 16 residues. Germline V gene data show CDR1 as LNHNV and CDR2 as YYDKDF (reference sequence). The CDR3 sequence: CATSRGTSGLQREQYF. Written as DNA, the CDR3 is TGTGCCACCAGCAGGGGGACTAGCGGTCTACAGCGGGAGCAGTACTTC.

The genes are TRBV6-6 and TRBJ2-5; D unresolved. The CDR3 runs to 12 residues. Trimming removed 5 bases from V and 5 bases from J, with 9 bases in between. CDR1 MNHNY and CDR2 SVGAGI come from the germline V gene (reference sequence). CDR3 loop: CASSVSLETQYF. CDR3 nucleotides: TGTGCCAGCAGTGTTAGCCTGGAGACCCAGTACTTC.

The chain joins TRBV28 to TRBJ2-7; TRBD1 agrees at 7 bases. V shed 5 bases and J 2 bases; nucleotides not matched to a gene: 15. The CDR3 has 17 residues. Germline values: CDR1 MDHEN, CDR2 SYDVKM. Here the CDR3 reads CASSHSFEGATPYEQYF. CDR3 coding DNA: TGTGCCAGCAGTCACTCCTTTGAGGGGGCCACCCCCTACGAGCAGTACTTC.